This TCR beta chain appears in the sequencing data of a study of blood T cells in healthy people across ages. Only one count was recorded for this clonotype. Sequence at one end of the junction differs from germline and may be a read error. Through a sample-barcoded 5' primer and a J-beta primer mix, a second PCR was run for roughly 7 to 11 cycles. From the 5' RACE reads, TCRdb called clonotypes with MiXCR, one entry per CDR3 protein. The sample carries fewer than 900,000 distinct CDR3 sequences, about 52% recorded once. This sequence originates from a woman aged 60 to 75 in good health. Sequenced: blood.

The CDR3 DNA sequence: TGTGCCAGCAGTACCACAGGGGTCTACTCTGGGGCCGACGTCCTGACTTTC. This encodes CASSTTGVYSGADVLTF. The rearrangement uses TRBV6-6 and TRBJ2-6, with 7 bases fitting TRBD1. Germline V gene data show CDR1 as MNHNY and CDR2 as SVGAGI (reference sequence). The CDR3 loop spans 17 amino acids.